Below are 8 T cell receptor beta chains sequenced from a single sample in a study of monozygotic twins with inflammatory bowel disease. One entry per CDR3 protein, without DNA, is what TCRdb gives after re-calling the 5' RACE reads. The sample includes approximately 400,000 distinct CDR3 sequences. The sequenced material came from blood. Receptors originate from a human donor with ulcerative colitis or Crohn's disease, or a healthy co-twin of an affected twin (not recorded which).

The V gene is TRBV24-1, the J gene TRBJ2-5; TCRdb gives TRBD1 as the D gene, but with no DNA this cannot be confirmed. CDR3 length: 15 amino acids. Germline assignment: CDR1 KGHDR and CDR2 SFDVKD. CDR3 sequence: CATSDRTRGQETQYF.

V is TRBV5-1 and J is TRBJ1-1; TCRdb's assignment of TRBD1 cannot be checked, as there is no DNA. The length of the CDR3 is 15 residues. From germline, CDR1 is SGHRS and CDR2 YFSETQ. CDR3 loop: CASRPSTGTLLEAFF.

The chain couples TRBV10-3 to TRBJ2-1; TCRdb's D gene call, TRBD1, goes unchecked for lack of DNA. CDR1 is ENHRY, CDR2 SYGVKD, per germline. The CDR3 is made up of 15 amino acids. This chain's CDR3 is CAISIQGYAYNEQFF.

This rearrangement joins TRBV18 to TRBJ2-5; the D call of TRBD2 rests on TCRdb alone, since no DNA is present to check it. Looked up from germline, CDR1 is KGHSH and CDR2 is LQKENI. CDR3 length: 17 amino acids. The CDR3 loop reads CASSPLGLAGGQETQYF.

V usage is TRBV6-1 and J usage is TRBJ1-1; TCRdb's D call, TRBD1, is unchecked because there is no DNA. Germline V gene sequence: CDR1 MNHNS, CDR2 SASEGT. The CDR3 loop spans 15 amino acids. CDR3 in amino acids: CASSPRFGAGTEAFF.

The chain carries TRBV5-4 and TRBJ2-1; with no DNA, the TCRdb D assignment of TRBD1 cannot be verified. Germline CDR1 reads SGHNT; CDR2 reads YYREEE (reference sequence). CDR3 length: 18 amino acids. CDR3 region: CASSRDGVEIPPHNEQFF.

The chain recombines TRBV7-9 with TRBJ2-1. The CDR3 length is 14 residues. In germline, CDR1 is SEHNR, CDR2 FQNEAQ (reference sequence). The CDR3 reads CASSFGLAYNEQFF.

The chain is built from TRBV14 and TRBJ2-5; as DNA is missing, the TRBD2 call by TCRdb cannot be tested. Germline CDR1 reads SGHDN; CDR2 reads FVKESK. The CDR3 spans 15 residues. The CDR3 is CASSPFFAGKETQYF.